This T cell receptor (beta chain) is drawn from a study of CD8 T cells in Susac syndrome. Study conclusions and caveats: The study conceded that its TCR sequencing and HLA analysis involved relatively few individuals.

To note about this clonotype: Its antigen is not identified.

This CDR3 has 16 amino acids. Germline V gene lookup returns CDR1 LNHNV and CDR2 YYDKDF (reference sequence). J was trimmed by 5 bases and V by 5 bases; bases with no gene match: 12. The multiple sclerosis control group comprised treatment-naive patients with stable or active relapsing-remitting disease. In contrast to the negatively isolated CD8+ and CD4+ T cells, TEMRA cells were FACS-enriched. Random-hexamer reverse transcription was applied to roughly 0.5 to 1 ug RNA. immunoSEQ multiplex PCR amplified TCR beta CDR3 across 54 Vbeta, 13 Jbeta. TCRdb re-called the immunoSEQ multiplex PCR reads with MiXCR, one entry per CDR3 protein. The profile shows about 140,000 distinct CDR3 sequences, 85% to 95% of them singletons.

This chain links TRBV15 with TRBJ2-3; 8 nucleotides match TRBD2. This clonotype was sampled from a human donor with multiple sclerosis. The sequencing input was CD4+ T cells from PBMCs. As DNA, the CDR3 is TGTGCCACCAGCCCCGGTTCGGGACTAGTAGGAGATACGCAGTATTTT. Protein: CATSPGSGLVGDTQYF.